Included here is one T cell receptor (beta chain) sequence, with context. The specificity of this receptor is unknown. Base-call qualities are not available, and no considerably larger clone is one nucleotide away. The sample comes from a study of blood T cell repertoires in COVID-19 (dated by TCRdb to the early 2020s). For the wider study: The collaborator samples originated in the United States, Italy and Spain and spanned the acute and convalescent phases of COVID-19. Nearly every sample came with metadata listing a de-identified subject ID, COVID-19 status, age in years and sex. The material from the prospective study consisted of cDNA or gDNA derived from T cells, B-cell-depleted T cells, or PBMCs. The samples were drawn from the first 160 participants of the ongoing ImmuneRACE study and from 950 to 1,500 subjects provided by 6 global collaborators. The repertoires were released in a freely available public database meant as a resource for research on the immune response to SARS-CoV-2. HLA class I and class II types, where available, came from metadata supplied by the sample provider rather than from assay-based typing. The dataset comprised deeply sampled blood TCRbeta repertoires from subjects exposed to, actively infected with, or recovered from COVID-19.

TCRbeta CDR3 regions were amplified from genomic DNA by means of the immunoSEQ Assay, a bias-controlled multiplex PCR. For the original study's pipeline: The number of nucleated cells in each sample was estimated by amplification of reference gene primers within the assay. Sequence reads were collapsed and filtered to measure the absolute abundance of every unique TCRbeta CDR3 rearrangement. For each sample, productive Simpson clonality was calculated as the square root of Simpson's diversity index across productive rearrangements. TCRdb retrieved this table from immuneACCESS and kept in-frame rearrangements only. Not all clones are present; in checked studies, unresolved V genes account for under half, and no reason is known for the remainder. That table supplies the V and J calls and clone size; D and trimming were determined from the DNA. The sample contains around 100,000 clones, roughly 85% of them found a single time. Approximately 13% of the sample is held by the ten biggest clonotypes.

The CDR3 runs 14 amino acids, cysteine and phenylalanine included. Just CDR3 DNA is preserved here, 42 bases in frame from base 1. Germline trimming amounts to 2 bases on V and 7 bases on J, with 3 as the count of junction bases outside the gene matches. The germline V gene encodes CDR1 MNHEY and CDR2 SVGAGI. What the work shows at the level of the full study, not this receptor alone: Clinical and demographic metadata were provided uncurated, with the amount varying by source and participant.

Whole blood was collected in K2EDTA tubes by collaborating institutions according to the institutions' own protocols. For TCRbeta analysis, collaborators shipped samples as frozen whole blood, isolated PBMCs, or DNA extracted from either of those sample types. This clonotype originated in a human donor in a cohort sampled during active COVID-19. Sequenced input: peripheral blood. This chain joins TRBV6-5 to TRBJ2-2; TRBD2 agrees with 8 junctional bases. The CDR3 reads as follows: CASSYRGGLGELFF. The DNA reads TGTGCCAGCAGTTACCGGGGGGGCCTCGGGGAGCTGTTTTTT.